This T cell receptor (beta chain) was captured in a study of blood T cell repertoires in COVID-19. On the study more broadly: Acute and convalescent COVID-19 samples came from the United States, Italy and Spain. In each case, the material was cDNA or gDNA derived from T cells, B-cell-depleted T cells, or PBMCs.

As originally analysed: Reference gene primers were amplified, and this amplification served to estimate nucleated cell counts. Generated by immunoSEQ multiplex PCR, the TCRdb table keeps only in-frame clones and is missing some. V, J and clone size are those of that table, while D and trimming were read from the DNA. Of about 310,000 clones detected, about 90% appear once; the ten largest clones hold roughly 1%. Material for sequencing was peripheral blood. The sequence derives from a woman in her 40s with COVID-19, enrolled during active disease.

The DNA of the CDR3 is TGTGCCAGCAGGACCGACGTGCGACTTCTCTTCGATACGCAGTATTTT. Amino acids: CASRTDVRLLFDTQYF. The rearrangement links TRBV11-1 to TRBJ2-3, with D hard to call. Germline V gives CDR1 SGHAT, CDR2 FQDESV (reference sequence). The CDR3 loop spans 16 amino acids. Trimming took 6 bases from V and 6 from J, leaving 22 bases between them.